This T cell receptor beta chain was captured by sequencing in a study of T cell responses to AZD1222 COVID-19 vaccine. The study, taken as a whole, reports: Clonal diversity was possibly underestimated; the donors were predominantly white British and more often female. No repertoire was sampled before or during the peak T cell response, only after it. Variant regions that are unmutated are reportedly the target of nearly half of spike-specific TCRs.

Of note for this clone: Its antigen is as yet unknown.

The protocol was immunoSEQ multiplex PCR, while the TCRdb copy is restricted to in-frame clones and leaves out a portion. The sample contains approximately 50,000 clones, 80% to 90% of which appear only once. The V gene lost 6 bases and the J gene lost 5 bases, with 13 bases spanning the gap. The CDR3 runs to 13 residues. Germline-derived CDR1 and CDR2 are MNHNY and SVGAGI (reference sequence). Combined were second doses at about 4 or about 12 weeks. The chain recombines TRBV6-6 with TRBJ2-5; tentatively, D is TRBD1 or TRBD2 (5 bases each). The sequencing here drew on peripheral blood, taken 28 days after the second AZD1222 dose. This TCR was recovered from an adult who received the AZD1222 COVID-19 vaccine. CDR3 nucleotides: TGTGCCAGCAGGAGAGGGGTGGGGGAGACCCAGTACTTC. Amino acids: CASRRGVGETQYF.